This entry concerns a single T cell receptor (beta chain). Germline V gene lookup returns CDR1 SGHTS and CDR2 YDEGEE. The CDR3 has 15 residues. The V and J ends lost 3 bases and 6 bases, in that order; junction bases with no gene match: 6. Amplification used 60 Vbeta primers and 13 Jbeta primers. Clones were read by immunoSEQ multiplex PCR, and TCRdb kept only the in-frame ones, dropping some. Among about 150,000 clones listed, just under 75% were seen once. This sample was included in a study of cytomegalovirus exposure and HLA in healthy donors. Study context: The study placed 80% to 90% of its roughly 430 genotyped donors in the Caucasian-associated ancestry cluster.

The TCR sequence derives from a young woman in good health and CMV-seronegative. The chain combines TRBV5-8 with TRBJ2-2; TRBD2 matches 9 bases. The specimen was PBMCs. CDR3 in DNA: TGTGCCAGCAGCTGGCGGGTAGCGGGAGCCGGGGAGCTGTTTTTT. This sequence encodes CASSWRVAGAGELFF.